The clone carrying this T cell receptor (beta chain) has at least ten counts. Both TCR beta VDJ combination and CDR3 sequence profiling were carried out. Genomic DNA was the template for this profiling. In TCRdb, the reads were re-called with MiXCR into one record per CDR3 protein. The table includes some 220,000 distinct CDR3 sequences, roughly 35% detected once. CDR3 length: 13 residues. Germline values: CDR1 SNHLY, CDR2 FYNNEI. Trimming pared 4 bases from V and 7 bases from J, leaving 13 bases between. The entry originates in a study of CD8+CD57+ T cells in acquired aplastic anemia. The material sequenced was sorted CD4+, CD8+, or CD8+CD57+ T cells (not recorded which) from PBMCs. The chain combines TRBV2 with TRBJ1-2; tentative D call: TRBD1 (6 bases). This TCR was recovered from a human donor in good health, serving as a control. The CDR3 region has the DNA TGTGCCAGCAGTGTGGGGGGCGGTTCTGGCTACACCTTC. This encodes CASSVGGGSGYTF.